These T cell receptor beta chains were read from a single sample in a study of CD8+ T cells in alopecia areata. Assay: immunoSEQ multiplex PCR; the TCRdb copy retains only in-frame clones and omits some. This table holds about 160,000 clones, roughly 65% found once. This material consisted of CD4+ T cells sorted from blood, taken at week 4, from a patient treated with tofacitinib. The receptors here all came from a human donor with alopecia areata. Both conserved end residues are part of each CDR3. Each record gives: J gene, D gene, clone size, V gene, CDR3 protein, CDR3 DNA. The D gene is left open where the match is weak. Clone size appears in some rows only: once, few, many, or a class for an expanded clone.

J: TRBJ1-6
D: -
size: -
V: TRBV30
CDR3: CAWKWATYNSPLHF
DNA: TGTGCCTGGAAATGGGCGACGTATAATTCACCCCTCCACTTT

J: TRBJ1-1
D: -
size: -
V: TRBV30
CDR3: CAWSVRVATEAFF
DNA: TGTGCCTGGAGTGTACGGGTAGCCACTGAAGCTTTCTTT

J: TRBJ2-7
D: -
size: -
V: TRBV6-1
CDR3: CASRQGTPSYEQYF
DNA: TGTGCCAGCAGACAAGGGACACCATCCTACGAGCAGTACTTC

J: TRBJ2-7
D: TRBD2
size: -
V: TRBV4-3
CDR3: CASSQGDGLAGHEQYF
DNA: TGCGCCAGCAGCCAAGGGGACGGACTAGCGGGCCACGAGCAGTACTTC

J: TRBJ2-5
D: TRBD1
size: -
V: TRBV5-4
CDR3: CASTPWDRGRGTQYF
DNA: TGTGCCAGTACACCATGGGACAGGGGGAGAGGGACCCAGTACTTC

J: TRBJ1-5
D: -
size: -
V: TRBV29-1
CDR3: CSVQVPKGPQHF
DNA: TGCAGCGTCCAGGTTCCTAAGGGCCCCCAGCATTTT

J: TRBJ1-6
D: -
size: -
V: TRBV7-6
CDR3: CASSSYGSSYNSPLHF
DNA: TGTGCCAGCAGCTCCTACGGCAGCTCCTATAATTCACCCCTCCACTTT

J: TRBJ1-1
D: TRBD1
size: -
V: TRBV29-1
CDR3: CSVRRDRSRTEAFF
DNA: TGCAGCGTAAGGAGGGACAGGAGCCGAACTGAAGCTTTCTTT

J: TRBJ2-7
D: TRBD1
size: -
V: TRBV2
CDR3: CASRGTGQNEQYF
DNA: TGTGCCAGCAGGGGGACAGGACAGAACGAGCAGTACTTC

J: TRBJ2-5
D: -
size: -
V: TRBV29-1
CDR3: CSVEDPYGETQYF
DNA: TGCAGCGTTGAAGATCCCTACGGAGAGACCCAGTACTTC

J: TRBJ1-5
D: -
size: few
V: TRBV30
CDR3: CAWSRMQSNQPQHF
DNA: TGTGCCTGGAGTAGAATGCAGAGCAATCAGCCCCAGCATTTT

J: TRBJ2-5
D: -
size: -
V: TRBV7-6
CDR3: CASSRTQETQYF
DNA: TGTGCCAGCAGCCGCACCCAAGAGACCCAGTACTTC

J: TRBJ2-1
D: TRBD2
size: -
V: TRBV6-5
CDR3: CASSLTSGGYNEQFF
DNA: TGTGCCAGCAGCCTCACTAGCGGGGGATACAATGAGCAGTTCTTC

J: TRBJ2-3
D: -
size: -
V: TRBV15
CDR3: CATSRPQGRDTQYF
DNA: TGTGCCACCAGCAGACCTCAAGGGAGGGATACGCAGTATTTT

J: TRBJ2-7
D: TRBD2
size: few
V: TRBV14
CDR3: CASSQQLAATYEQYF
DNA: TGTGCCAGCAGCCAACAACTAGCGGCAACCTACGAGCAGTACTTC

J: TRBJ1-2
D: -
size: -
V: TRBV27
CDR3: CASSLWGGDYGYTF
DNA: TGTGCCAGCAGTTTATGGGGGGGCGACTATGGCTACACCTTC

J: TRBJ2-1
D: -
size: few
V: TRBV30
CDR3: CAWSMVSPEQFF
DNA: TGTGCCTGGAGTATGGTTTCCCCGGAGCAGTTCTTC

J: TRBJ2-2
D: -
size: once
V: TRBV9
CDR3: CASSGLTGNTGELFF
DNA: TGTGCCAGCAGCGGGTTAACAGGGAACACCGGGGAGCTGTTTTTT

J: TRBJ1-2
D: TRBD1
size: -
V: TRBV9
CDR3: CASSQGQAKGYTF
DNA: TGTGCCAGCAGCCAGGGACAGGCTAAGGGCTACACCTTC

J: TRBJ1-1
D: -
size: -
V: TRBV25-1
CDR3: CASSELEEYTEAFF
DNA: TGTGCCAGCAGTGAATTAGAGGAGTACACTGAAGCTTTCTTT

J: TRBJ2-4
D: -
size: -
V: TRBV9
CDR3: CASSVATFGIQYF
DNA: TGTGCCAGCAGCGTAGCTACATTTGGCATTCAGTACTTC

J: TRBJ2-7
D: TRBD2
size: once
V: TRBV9
CDR3: CASGGTSGSYEQYF
DNA: TGTGCCAGCGGGGGGACTAGCGGCTCCTACGAGCAGTACTTC

J: TRBJ2-1
D: TRBD1
size: once
V: TRBV7-3
CDR3: CASSRDRGTNEQFF
DNA: TGTGCCAGCAGCCGGGACAGGGGGACTAATGAGCAGTTCTTC

J: TRBJ1-5
D: -
size: few
V: TRBV30
CDR3: CAWSVFLDRNQPQHF
DNA: TGTGCCTGGAGTGTATTCCTTGATAGGAATCAGCCCCAGCATTTT

J: TRBJ1-1
D: TRBD1
size: -
V: TRBV5-1
CDR3: CATNTGESTEAFF
DNA: TGCGCCACCAATACAGGGGAGAGCACTGAAGCTTTCTTT

J: TRBJ2-5
D: -
size: -
V: TRBV15
CDR3: CATSYGQKETQYF
DNA: TGTGCCACCAGCTATGGACAGAAAGAGACCCAGTACTTC

J: TRBJ2-1
D: -
size: -
V: TRBV30
CDR3: CAWSVLEEQFF
DNA: TGTGCCTGGAGTGTACTAGAAGAGCAGTTCTTC

J: TRBJ2-6
D: TRBD1
size: -
V: TRBV7-9
CDR3: CASSPAWTGGQGANVLTF
DNA: TGTGCCAGCAGCCCTGCTTGGACAGGGGGCCAGGGGGCCAACGTCCTGACTTTC

J: TRBJ2-1
D: -
size: -
V: TRBV5-1
CDR3: CASSSRDRAHEQFF
DNA: TGCGCCAGCAGCTCCCGGGACCGGGCCCATGAGCAGTTCTTC

J: TRBJ2-5
D: -
size: -
V: TRBV13
CDR3: CASSLRLVRETQYF
DNA: TGTGCCAGCAGCCTGCGGTTGGTGCGGGAGACCCAGTACTTC

J: TRBJ1-1
D: -
size: few
V: TRBV29-1
CDR3: CSVEEQEVTEAFF
DNA: TGCAGCGTTGAAGAACAGGAGGTCACTGAAGCTTTCTTT

J: TRBJ2-5
D: TRBD2
size: -
V: TRBV29-1
CDR3: CSVGLAESQETQYF
DNA: TGCAGCGTTGGGCTAGCGGAATCCCAAGAGACCCAGTACTTC

J: TRBJ2-1
D: TRBD1
size: -
V: TRBV19
CDR3: CASRPPPGQGSHNEQFF
DNA: TGTGCCAGTAGACCACCCCCGGGACAGGGGTCCCACAATGAGCAGTTCTTC

J: TRBJ1-5
D: -
size: -
V: TRBV2
CDR3: CASSIMGAQHF
DNA: TGTGCCAGCTCGATTATGGGGGCCCAGCATTTT

J: TRBJ1-1
D: -
size: once
V: TRBV7-2
CDR3: CASSLMQAGTEAFF
DNA: TGTGCCAGCAGCTTAATGCAGGCGGGAACTGAAGCTTTCTTT

J: TRBJ2-2
D: TRBD2
size: -
V: TRBV5-1
CDR3: CASSLAMAGVSSGELFF
DNA: TGCGCCAGCAGCTTGGCTATGGCGGGGGTCAGTTCCGGGGAGCTGTTTTTT

J: TRBJ2-5
D: TRBD2
size: few
V: TRBV4-1
CDR3: CASSQDLPGLAGGQETQYF
DNA: TGCGCCAGCAGCCAAGATCTCCCGGGACTAGCGGGGGGACAGGAGACCCAGTACTTC

J: TRBJ1-1
D: -
size: few
V: TRBV11-1
CDR3: CASSLGRNTEAFF
DNA: TGTGCCAGCAGCTTAGGAAGGAACACTGAAGCTTTCTTT

J: TRBJ2-7
D: -
size: -
V: TRBV6-6
CDR3: CASSGRDEQYF
DNA: TGTGCCAGCAGTGGAAGGGACGAGCAGTACTTC

J: TRBJ2-7
D: -
size: -
V: TRBV7-9
CDR3: CASSITGSPYEQYF
DNA: TGTGCCAGCAGCATTACGGGCAGTCCCTACGAGCAGTACTTC

J: TRBJ2-1
D: TRBD2
size: -
V: TRBV15
CDR3: CATSRSGGYNEQFF
DNA: TGTGCCACCAGCCGTAGCGGGGGCTACAATGAGCAGTTCTTC

J: TRBJ2-7
D: -
size: few
V: TRBV7-2
CDR3: CASSLEWRSAYEQYF
DNA: TGTGCCAGCAGCTTAGAGTGGCGGAGTGCCTACGAGCAGTACTTC

J: TRBJ2-5
D: -
size: few
V: TRBV19
CDR3: CASSIIGETQYF
DNA: TGTGCCAGTAGTATTATCGGAGAGACCCAGTACTTC

J: TRBJ2-5
D: -
size: -
V: TRBV30
CDR3: CAWKLQGLEETQYF
DNA: TGTGCCTGGAAGTTACAGGGCTTAGAGGAGACCCAGTACTTC

J: TRBJ1-1
D: -
size: -
V: TRBV21-1
CDR3: CASSKRRGQNTEAFF
DNA: TGTGCCAGCAGCAAACGCAGGGGGCAAAACACTGAAGCTTTCTTT

J: TRBJ2-1
D: -
size: -
V: TRBV5-6
CDR3: CASSLAGVSLRYNEQFF
DNA: TGTGCCAGCAGCTTGGCCGGGGTTTCCCTTCGTTACAATGAGCAGTTCTTC

J: TRBJ1-6
D: -
size: -
V: TRBV5-6
CDR3: CASSHGRNSPLHF
DNA: TGTGCCAGCAGCCACGGGAGAAATTCACCCCTCCACTTT

J: TRBJ1-1
D: -
size: -
V: TRBV25-1
CDR3: CASSDPLNTEAFF
DNA: TGTGCCAGCAGTGACCCACTGAACACTGAAGCTTTCTTT

J: TRBJ2-6
D: -
size: many
V: TRBV5-6
CDR3: CASSLGVSGANVLTF
DNA: TGTGCCAGCAGCTTGGGAGTGTCCGGGGCCAACGTCCTGACTTTC

J: TRBJ2-5
D: TRBD1
size: -
V: TRBV5-1
CDR3: CASSLGRGRLETQYF
DNA: TGCGCCAGCAGCTTGGGCAGGGGGCGCTTGGAGACCCAGTACTTC

J: TRBJ2-2
D: TRBD2
size: few
V: TRBV11-1
CDR3: CASSRTSGGPLTGELFF
DNA: TGTGCCAGCAGCCGAACTAGCGGGGGACCCCTCACCGGGGAGCTGTTTTTT

J: TRBJ2-5
D: -
size: -
V: TRBV30
CDR3: CAWSVFQETQYF
DNA: TGTGCCTGGAGTGTATTTCAAGAGACCCAGTACTTC

J: TRBJ2-2
D: -
size: -
V: TRBV12-5
CDR3: CASGLIVGSTGELFF
DNA: TGTGCTAGTGGTTTAATTGTCGGTAGCACCGGGGAGCTGTTTTTT

J: TRBJ2-7
D: -
size: -
V: TRBV7-9
CDR3: CASSPERPNYEQYF
DNA: TGTGCCAGCAGCCCCGAGAGGCCCAACTACGAGCAGTACTTC

J: TRBJ1-1
D: TRBD1
size: -
V: TRBV29-1
CDR3: CSVVRTGGSFMNTEAFF
DNA: TGCAGCGTTGTAAGGACAGGTGGAAGTTTTATGAACACTGAAGCTTTCTTT